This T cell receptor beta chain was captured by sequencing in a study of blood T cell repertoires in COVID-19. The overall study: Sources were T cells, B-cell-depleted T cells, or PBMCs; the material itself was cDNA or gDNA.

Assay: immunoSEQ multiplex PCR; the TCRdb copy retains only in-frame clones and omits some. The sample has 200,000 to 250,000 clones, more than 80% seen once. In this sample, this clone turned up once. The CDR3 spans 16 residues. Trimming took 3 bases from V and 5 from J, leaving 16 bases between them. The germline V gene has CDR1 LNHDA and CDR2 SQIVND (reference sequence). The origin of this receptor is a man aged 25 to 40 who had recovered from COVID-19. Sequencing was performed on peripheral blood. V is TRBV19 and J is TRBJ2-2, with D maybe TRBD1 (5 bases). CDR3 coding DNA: TGTGCCAGTAGTATCTGGGGCAGGGCGAGGACCGGGGAGCTGTTTTTT. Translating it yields CASSIWGRARTGELFF.